The 20 T cell receptor beta chains reported below all come from one sample, sequenced in a study of blood T cell repertoires in COVID-19. Profiled with immunoSEQ multiplex PCR; TCRdb holds only in-frame clones, not every one. The sample includes 70,000 to 90,000 clones, about 88% seen only once; the top ten take less than 45%. Sequencing was done on a sample of peripheral blood. Receptor source: a human donor in a cohort sampled during active COVID-19.

The J gene is TRBJ2-4, the V gene TRBV6-1, with D maybe TRBD2 (6 bases). Germline V gene sequence: CDR1 MNHNS, CDR2 SASEGT. The CDR3 spans 15 residues. Trimming removed 3 bases from V and 4 bases from J, with 13 bases in between. DNA for the CDR3: TGTGCCAGCAGTGAGTTAGCGGTGGGGAAAAACATTCAGTACTTC. As protein: CASSELAVGKNIQYF.

The chain is built from TRBV6-1 and TRBJ2-2; 13 positions match TRBD2. V was clipped by 3 bases and J by 7 bases; unmatched bases: 8. CDR3 length: 17 residues. Germline V lookup: CDR1 MNHNS, CDR2 SASEGT. In DNA, the CDR3 is TGTGCCAGCAGTGACTTACTAGCGGGAGGGCCTGGCGGGGAGCTGTTTTTT. This encodes CASSDLLAGGPGGELFF.

V usage is TRBV2 and J usage is TRBJ2-3; a weak D match, TRBD2 (6 bases). The CDR3 has 13 amino acids. CDR1 and CDR2 from the germline V gene are SNHLY and FYNNEI. V was shortened by 7 bases and J by 2 bases, with 10 bases between the two germline ends. The CDR3 bases are TGTGCCAGCAACGGCGGGATCACAGATACGCAGTATTTT. As protein: CASNGGITDTQYF.

This clone was detected a few times. The chain is built from TRBV6-6 and TRBJ2-7; 8 bases align to TRBD2. Germline values: CDR1 MNHNY, CDR2 SVGAGI (reference sequence). V shed 6 bases and J 3 bases; nucleotides not matched to a gene: 7. The CDR3 runs 14 residues. The CDR3 here is CASSNSGTLYEQYF. The CDR3 DNA reads TGTGCCAGCAGCAATAGCGGGACCCTCTACGAGCAGTACTTC.

The chain uses TRBV30 and TRBJ1-2, with D uncertain. Trimming cost V 4 bases and J 8 bases, with 11 bases left between them. Germline V gives CDR1 GTSNPN, CDR2 SVGIG (reference sequence). The CDR3 is 11 amino acids. The CDR3 loop reads CAWTTGAGYTF. The DNA of the CDR3 is TGTGCCTGGACTACTGGAGCCGGCTACACCTTC.

The chain carries TRBV6-5 and TRBJ1-1; 7 bases agree with TRBD1. CDR3 size: 14 residues. Germline values: CDR1 MNHEY, CDR2 SVGAGI. With V trimmed by 6 bases and J by 2 bases, 6 bases remained unmatched. CDR3 in DNA: TGTGCCAGCAGCAGTGGACAGGCTAACACTGAAGCTTTCTTT. This codes for CASSSGQANTEAFF.

The chain carries TRBV27 and TRBJ2-2, with TRBD2 identical over 10 bases. The CDR3 is 15 residues long. Looked up from germline, CDR1 is MNHEY and CDR2 is SMNVEV (reference sequence). Losses at the gene ends were 3 bases for V and 6 bases for J; bases not matched to a gene: 4. CDR3 sequence: CASSFLAGVPGELFF. CDR3 DNA: TGTGCCAGCAGTTTCCTAGCGGGGGTGCCCGGGGAGCTGTTTTTT.

This clone is a singleton in its sample. The V gene is TRBV25-1, the J gene TRBJ1-2, with D perhaps TRBD1 (5 bases). The CDR3 runs to 15 residues. The V gene lost 1 base and the J gene lost 4 bases, with 13 bases spanning the gap. Germline lookup yields CDR1 MGHDK and CDR2 SYGVNS. The CDR3 DNA follows: TGTGCCAGCAGTGAATTGGGGGAGCGGGTCTATGGCTACACCTTC. It yields the protein CASSELGERVYGYTF.

V and J are TRBV14 and TRBJ2-1; the match to TRBD2 covers 13 bases. The CDR3 spans 16 residues. Germline V gene lookup returns CDR1 SGHDN and CDR2 FVKESK. Trimming cost V 4 bases and J 7 bases; bases outside gene matches: 7. CDR3 sequence reads: CASSRPGLAGNNEQFF. The CDR3 DNA is TGTGCCAGCAGCCGACCGGGACTAGCGGGGAATAATGAGCAGTTCTTC.

V and J are TRBV2 and TRBJ2-5; 8 nucleotides align to TRBD1. CDR3 length: 14 residues. Germline lookup yields CDR1 SNHLY and CDR2 FYNNEI. Trimming removed 6 bases from V and 3 bases from J; junction bases left unmatched: 6. DNA of the CDR3: TGTGCCAGCAGCACCGGGACAGGAAAAGAGACCCAGTACTTC. Translated, it gives CASSTGTGKETQYF.

The chain uses TRBV24-1 and TRBJ1-2, with D possibly being TRBD1 (6 bases). This CDR3 is built from 12 residues. V lost 2 bases and J 10 bases, leaving 10 bases between the germline ends. The germline V gene has CDR1 KGHDR and CDR2 SFDVKD. The CDR3 DNA reads as TGTGCCACCAGTGATTCGGGACAATACTACACCTTC. Encoded protein: CATSDSGQYYTF.

This clone was recorded only once. The V gene is TRBV7-2, the J gene TRBJ1-3, with TRBD1 as a possible D gene (6 bases). Trimming left V 3 bases short and J 4 bases short, with 7 bases between. In germline, CDR1 is SGHTA, CDR2 FQGNSA. The CDR3 spans 13 residues. The CDR3 nucleotides read TGTGCCAGCAGCTTCACAGGGGGAAACACCATATATTTT. Protein product: CASSFTGGNTIYF.

This chain uses TRBV5-6 with TRBJ2-1; 11 bases fit TRBD2. The germline CDR1 and CDR2 sequences are SGHDT and YYEEEE. The V segment lost 0 bases and the J segment 6 bases; nucleotides outside the gene matches: 2. The CDR3 sequence is 15 residues long. CDR3 amino acids: CASSLETSGINEQFF. In nucleotides, the CDR3 is TGTGCCAGCAGCTTGGAGACTAGCGGGATCAATGAGCAGTTCTTC.

This chain links TRBV7-2 with TRBJ2-1; 9 nucleotides align to TRBD2. With 2 bases clipped from V and 7 bases from J, the junction kept 6 bases outside the gene matches. From germline, CDR1 is SGHTA and CDR2 FQGNSA. This CDR3 is built from 15 residues. CDR3 in DNA: TGTGCCAGCAGCTTACTAGCGGGATTAGGTAATGAGCAGTTCTTC. It is translated as CASSLLAGLGNEQFF. The variable domain in full, completed from reference TRBV7-2 and TRBJ2-1, reads GAGVSQSPSNKVTEKGKDVELRCDPISGHTALYWYRQSLGQGLEFLIYFQGNSAPDKSGLPSDRFSAERTGGSVSTLTIQRTQQEDSAVYLCASSLLAGLGNEQFFGPGTRLTVL.

The chain has TRBV5-1 and TRBJ2-1; the D gene is possibly TRBD1 (5 bases). Trimming stripped 2 bases from V and 2 bases from J, with 11 bases between. The CDR3 spans 15 residues. Germline V gene sequence: CDR1 SGHRS, CDR2 YFSETQ. The CDR3 protein is CASSFRATTYNEQFF. CDR3 bases: TGCGCCAGCAGCTTCAGGGCTACTACCTACAATGAGCAGTTCTTC.

The chain is built from TRBV5-1 and TRBJ2-7; 9 bases are shared with TRBD1. Germline V gives CDR1 SGHRS, CDR2 YFSETQ. The CDR3 covers 14 residues. The trim removed 3 bases at V and 3 bases at J, leaving 4 bases unmatched. The chain's CDR3 is CASSSQGAGYEQYF. The CDR3 coding sequence is TGCGCCAGCAGCTCACAGGGGGCAGGCTACGAGCAGTACTTC.

The chain uses TRBV28 and TRBJ2-2, with TRBD2 matching 9 bases. This CDR3 comprises 12 residues. Germline V gene lookup returns CDR1 MDHEN and CDR2 SYDVKM. J gave up 14 bases and V 8 bases, and 9 bases lay outside the gene matches. The CDR3 DNA follows: TGTGCCAGCGTATCTAGCGGGAATTTTCTGTTTTTT. It codes for CASVSSGNFLFF. Together with reference TRBV28 and TRBJ2-2, the CDR3 gives the full variable domain: DVKVTQSSRYLVKRTGEKVFLECVQDMDHENMFWYRQDPGLGLRLIYFSYDVKMKEKGDIPEGYSVSREKKERFSLILESASTNQTSMYLCASVSSGNFLFFGEGSRLTVL.

The gene calls are TRBV6-5 and TRBJ1-1, with D possibly TRBD1 on 6 matching bases. The CDR3 totals 16 residues. Germline V gene sequence: CDR1 MNHEY, CDR2 SVGAGI. V was cut by 4 bases and J by 1 base, with 16 bases left in between. The CDR3, as DNA: TGTGCCAGCAGTTTTACGCGACAGGCGCAGAACACTGAAGCTTTCTTT. It translates to CASSFTRQAQNTEAFF.

The rearrangement links TRBV7-3 to TRBJ2-1; the match to TRBD2 covers 7 bases. V lost 5 bases, J lost 8 bases, and 12 bases stayed unmatched. This CDR3 is built from 15 residues. Germline-derived CDR1 and CDR2 are SGHTA and FQGTGA. The CDR3 loop reads CASSPSGDRRHEQFF. CDR3 DNA: TGTGCCAGCAGCCCAAGCGGGGACCGCCGCCATGAGCAGTTCTTC. Together with reference TRBV7-3 and TRBJ2-1, the CDR3 gives the full variable domain: GAGVSQTPSNKVTEKGKYVELRCDPISGHTALYWYRQSLGQGPEFLIYFQGTGAADDSGLPNDRFFAVRPEGSVSTLKIQRTERGDSAVYLCASSPSGDRRHEQFFGPGTRLTVL.

This chain joins TRBV7-9 and TRBJ1-2; 8 bases fit TRBD1. The germline V gene has CDR1 SEHNR and CDR2 FQNEAQ (reference sequence). The length of the CDR3 is 18 residues. V dropped 1 base and J dropped 5; count of bases not matched to a gene: 15. CDR3 region: CASSLGGGQVDLNYGYTF. The CDR3 DNA is TGTGCCAGCAGCTTAGGTGGGGGACAGGTTGATTTGAATTATGGCTACACCTTC.